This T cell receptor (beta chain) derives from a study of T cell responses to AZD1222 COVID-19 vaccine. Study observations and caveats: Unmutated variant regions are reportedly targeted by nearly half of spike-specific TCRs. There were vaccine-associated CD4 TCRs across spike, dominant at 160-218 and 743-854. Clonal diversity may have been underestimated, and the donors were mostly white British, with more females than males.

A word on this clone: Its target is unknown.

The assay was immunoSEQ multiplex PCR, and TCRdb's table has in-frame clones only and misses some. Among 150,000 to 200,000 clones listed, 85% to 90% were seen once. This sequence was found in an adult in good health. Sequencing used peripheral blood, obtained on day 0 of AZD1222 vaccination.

The CDR3 coding sequence is TGTGCCAGCAGCTTGGCTTTTCGGGAGACTGAAGCTTTCTTT. Amino acid sequence: CASSLAFRETEAFF. V and J are TRBV5-5 and TRBJ1-1, with D unclear. The V gene lost 0 bases and the J gene lost 5 bases, with 11 bases spanning the gap. The CDR3 runs to 14 residues. Per germline, CDR1 SGHKS and CDR2 YYEKEE (reference sequence).